This T cell receptor beta chain was obtained from a study of CD8+CD57+ T cells in acquired aplastic anemia. This clonotype was seen once. CDR3 size: 14 residues. CDR1 is LNHDA and CDR2 is SQIVND in the germline V gene (reference sequence). V gave up 3 bases and J gave up 3 bases, with 12 bases separating them. For sequencing, patients were chosen who had shown expansion of CD8+CD57+ cells by flow cytometry. TCR beta VDJ and CDR3 profiles were obtained from a genomic DNA template. TCRdb recomputed calls from the reads with MiXCR, one row per CDR3 protein. This repertoire shows about 220,000 distinct CDR3 sequences, approximately 45% found once; its top ten account for over 7.5%.

The sequenced sample consisted of sorted CD4+, CD8+, or CD8+CD57+ T cells (not recorded which) from PBMCs. The chain couples TRBV19 to TRBJ2-7; D not resolved. The origin of this receptor is a human donor with aplastic anemia. The CDR3 reads CASSIPGLSYEQYF. CDR3 DNA sequence: TGTGCCAGTAGTATTCCGGGCCTGAGCTACGAGCAGTACTTC.